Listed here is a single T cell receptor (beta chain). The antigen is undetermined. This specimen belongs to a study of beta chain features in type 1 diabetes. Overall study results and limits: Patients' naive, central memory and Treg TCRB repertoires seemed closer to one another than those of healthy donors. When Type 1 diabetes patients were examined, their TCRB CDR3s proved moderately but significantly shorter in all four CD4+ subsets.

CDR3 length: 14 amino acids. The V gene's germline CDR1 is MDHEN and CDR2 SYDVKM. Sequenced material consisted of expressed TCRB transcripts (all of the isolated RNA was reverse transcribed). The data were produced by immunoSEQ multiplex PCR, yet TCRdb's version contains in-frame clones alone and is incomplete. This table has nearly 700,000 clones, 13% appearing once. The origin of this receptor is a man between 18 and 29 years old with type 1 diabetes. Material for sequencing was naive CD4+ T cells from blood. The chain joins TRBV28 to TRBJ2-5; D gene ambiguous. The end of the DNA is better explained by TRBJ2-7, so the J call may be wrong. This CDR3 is CASTLPDGSYEQYF. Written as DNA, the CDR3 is TGTGCCAGCACCCTACCGGACGGCTCCTACGAGCAGTACTTC.